This T cell receptor (beta chain) comes out of a study of T cells in localized non-small cell lung cancer. TCRdb keeps only in-frame clones here, not all; method: immunoSEQ multiplex PCR. The sample has about 2,000 clones; about 25% are singletons. This clone is medium-sized. What it recognizes is unknown. Findings and caveats of the study: Across samples, adjacent lung featured a median roughly 56 of the top 100 tumor clones. Tumor showed lower T cell clonality than uninvolved adjacent lung, where it was highest. A denser population of T cells in blood accompanied longer overall survival.

Unmatched junction bases numbered 11, after V lost 5 bases and J lost 6 bases. This CDR3 is 16 amino acids long. In germline, CDR1 is SGHNT, CDR2 YENEEA. This sequence originates from a man aged 40-75 years with stage II lung adenocarcinoma. The rearrangement joins TRBV11-3 to TRBJ2-3; 10 bases are a match to TRBD2. The starting material was lung tumor tissue, obtained before any cancer treatment. The CDR3 reads CASSPPTGLALDTQYF. The CDR3 DNA reads as TGTGCCAGCAGCCCTCCCACGGGACTAGCGTTGGATACGCAGTATTTT.